Included here is one T cell receptor beta chain sequence, with context. This specimen belongs to a study of blood T cell repertoires in COVID-19. Study information: Both acute and convalescent COVID-19 samples were obtained from the United States, Italy and Spain. Sources were T cells, B-cell-depleted T cells, or PBMCs; the material itself was cDNA or gDNA.

In the authors' methods: Reference gene primer amplification gave estimated nucleated cell counts. Using immunoSEQ multiplex PCR, the repertoire was profiled, and TCRdb retains in-frame clones only, with some absent. Clone size and V and J calls were adopted from that table, with D and trimming inferred from the DNA. This table has approximately 440,000 clones, around 87% appearing once. CDR1 is GTSNPN and CDR2 is SVGIG in the germline V gene (reference sequence). The CDR3 loop spans 11 amino acids. V trimming: 7 bases; J trimming: 6 bases; junction bases outside the gene matches: 6. Recovery among Cohort 3 donors was established by two negative PCRs, clearance, or symptom resolution.

The rearrangement links TRBV30 to TRBJ2-7; 7 bases fit TRBD1. The sample was PBMCs or T cells enriched from blood (not recorded which). The TCR sequence derives from a woman under 30 who had recovered from COVID-19. The CDR3: CAYLTGREQYF. The CDR3 DNA is TGTGCCTACTTGACAGGGCGCGAGCAGTACTTC.